Each of the 24 T cell receptor beta chains below was sequenced from the same sample in a study of T cell responses to AZD1222 COVID-19 vaccine (TCRdb year 2021). In the paper's terms, the time point label means: baseline before first vaccination. Library creation used the immunoSEQ multiplex PCR assay. Sourced from immuneACCESS, this table was stored by TCRdb with only in-frame sequences that have V and J called. A share of the clones is absent; for the studies checked, an unresolved V gene accounts for under half, and the remainder has no known explanation. Across this sample there are 100,000 to 140,000 clones, with 75% to 90% seen only once. Around 4.4% of the sample is in the top ten clones. The sequencing here drew on peripheral blood, taken on day 0 of AZD1222 vaccination. Receptor source: an adult in good health.

This chain links TRBV7-9 with TRBJ2-5, with 8 bases that match TRBD1. The CDR3 spans 14 residues. Germline V gives CDR1 SEHNR, CDR2 FQNEAQ (reference sequence). V trimming: 5 bases; J trimming: 6 bases; junction bases outside the gene matches: 8. The CDR3 loop is CASSLTGGKKTQYF. In nucleotides, the CDR3 is TGTGCCAGCAGCCTTACAGGGGGAAAAAAGACCCAGTACTTC.

The rearrangement uses TRBV7-9 and TRBJ1-4, with TRBD1 matching over 8 bases. Germline CDR1 reads SEHNR; CDR2 reads FQNEAQ (reference sequence). V shed 5 bases and J 7 bases; nucleotides not matched to a gene: 21. The CDR3 extends over 19 amino acids. The CDR3 region is CASSPRGVSDRGWSEKLFF. As DNA, the CDR3 is TGTGCCAGCAGCCCGAGGGGGGTATCTGACAGGGGATGGAGTGAAAAACTGTTTTTT.

This chain links TRBV14 with TRBJ2-2; 8 nucleotides agree with TRBD2. The junction had 6 bases not matched to a gene; V was cut back by 5 bases and J by 7 bases. Germline assignment: CDR1 SGHDN and CDR2 FVKESK. The CDR3 length is 14 residues. CDR3 loop: CASSVTSGRGELFF. The CDR3 nucleotides are TGTGCCAGCAGCGTAACTAGCGGCCGCGGGGAGCTGTTTTTT. Based on the CDR3 plus reference TRBV14 and TRBJ2-2, the full variable domain is EAGVTQFPSHSVIEKGQTVTLRCDPISGHDNLYWYRRVMGKEIKFLLHFVKESKQDESGMPNNRFLAERTGGTYSTLKVQPAELEDSGVYFCASSVTSGRGELFFGEGSRLTVL.

J is TRBJ2-1 and V is TRBV27, with D unclear. V was trimmed by 3 bases and J by 5 bases, leaving 8 bases between them. From germline, CDR1 is MNHEY and CDR2 SMNVEV (reference sequence). The length of the CDR3 is 13 residues. Written as DNA, the CDR3 is TGTGCCAGCAGTTTCGGACCCAACAATGAGCAGTTCTTC. This gives the protein CASSFGPNNEQFF.

V and J are TRBV20-1 and TRBJ2-7; D may be TRBD2 (5 bases). The length of the CDR3 is 10 residues. Germline V gene data show CDR1 as DFQATT and CDR2 as SNEGSKA (reference sequence). Trimming took 3 bases from V and 6 from J, leaving 6 bases between them. The DNA of the CDR3 is TGCAGTGCTAGGGCGGGCGAGCAGTACTTC. It codes for CSARAGEQYF.

This chain links TRBV6-6 with TRBJ1-6; 7 nucleotides line up with TRBD1. The CDR3 runs 16 residues. V shed 5 bases and J 5 bases; nucleotides not matched to a gene: 9. Germline values: CDR1 MNHNY, CDR2 SVGAGI (reference sequence). CDR3 nucleotide sequence: TGTGCCAGCAGTCTTCAGACAGGGAGAGATAATTCACCCCTCCACTTT. It yields the protein CASSLQTGRDNSPLHF.

This rearrangement joins TRBV6-5 to TRBJ1-1; no definite D call. The V and J ends lost 2 bases and 2 bases respectively, with 12 bases between them. Looked up from germline, CDR1 is MNHEY and CDR2 is SVGAGI. The CDR3 has 15 amino acids. The CDR3 DNA reads as TGTGCCAGCAGTTACGGCCAGGCGACTAACACTGAAGCTTTCTTT. Translating gives CASSYGQATNTEAFF.

In this sample, this clone turned up a few times. The chain uses TRBV9 and TRBJ1-6; D not certain. V was trimmed by 3 bases and J by 6 bases, leaving 13 bases between them. This CDR3 contains 15 residues. CDR1 and CDR2 (germline): SGDLS, YYNGEE. The CDR3 protein is CASSGHRGLNSPLHF. The CDR3 DNA reads as TGTGCCAGCAGCGGCCACAGAGGGCTTAATTCACCCCTCCACTTT.

V usage is TRBV11-2 and J usage is TRBJ2-7; tentative D call: TRBD1 (6 bases). The CDR3 is 13 residues long. The germline V gene has CDR1 SGHAT and CDR2 FQNNGV. Trimming stripped 3 bases from V and 3 bases from J, with 9 bases between. The DNA of the CDR3 is TGTGCCAGCAGCTTCCGGGACAACTACGAGCAGTACTTC. This sequence encodes CASSFRDNYEQYF.

The chain is built from TRBV7-9 and TRBJ1-3, with D unclear. CDR3 length: 15 residues. Germline V gene data show CDR1 as SEHNR and CDR2 as FQNEAQ (reference sequence). V was pared by 5 bases and J by 4 bases, with 15 bases between. The CDR3 DNA sequence: TGTGCCAGCAGCGGAGGGATCGCTCGAGGAAACACCATATATTTT. This sequence encodes CASSGGIARGNTIYF.

The rearrangement links TRBV3-1 (or the pseudogene TRBV3-2) to TRBJ2-1; 11 bases align to TRBD2. Germline-derived CDR1 and CDR2 are LGHDT and YNNKEL (reference sequence). CDR3 length: 17 amino acids. J gave up 2 bases and V 2 bases, and 5 bases lay outside the gene matches. The CDR3 protein is CASSQPTSGRTYNEQFF. Here the CDR3 DNA reads TGTGCCAGCAGCCAACCAACTAGCGGGAGAACCTACAATGAGCAGTTCTTC.

The V gene is TRBV18, the J gene TRBJ2-7; D is perhaps TRBD1 or TRBD2 (5 bases each). V lost 2 bases and J lost 2, with 13 bases in between. CDR1 and CDR2 (germline): KGHSH, LQKENI. The CDR3 contains 15 residues. The CDR3 DNA reads TGTGCCAGCTCACCAGTATCCGGGACCACCTACGAGCAGTACTTC. It translates to CASSPVSGTTYEQYF.

The rearrangement uses TRBV6-6 and TRBJ1-2; 7 bases fit TRBD1. Looked up from germline, CDR1 is MNHNY and CDR2 is SVGAGI (reference sequence). The CDR3 loop spans 13 amino acids. With V trimmed by 3 bases and J by 8 bases, 6 bases remained unmatched. The CDR3, as DNA: TGTGCCAGCAGTTATTCCTGGGACAGCGGCTACACCTTC. Translated: CASSYSWDSGYTF.

The chain links TRBV6-2 or TRBV6-3 to TRBJ1-2; 7 bases are shared with TRBD1. The CDR3 runs to 15 residues. Germline loops: CDR1 MNHEY, CDR2 SVGEGT. The junction had 7 bases not matched to a gene; V was cut back by 4 bases and J by 2 bases. In DNA, the CDR3 is TGTGCCAGCAGTTCAACCGGGACAGCCAACTATGGCTACACCTTC. Encoded protein: CASSSTGTANYGYTF.

This sequence joins TRBV20-1 and TRBJ2-1; D unresolved. Between the trimmed V and J ends, which lost 3 bases and 9 bases, there was a span of 12 bases. The length of the CDR3 is 12 residues. CDR1 and CDR2 (germline): DFQATT, SNEGSKA (reference sequence). In DNA form, the CDR3 reads TGCAGTGCTAGTGAGAACTGGGGTGAGCAGTTCTTC. This encodes CSASENWGEQFF.

V and J are TRBV6-5 and TRBJ1-1; D ambiguous. The CDR3 spans 12 residues. Germline CDR1 MNHEY, CDR2 SVGAGI. Trimming took 9 bases from V and 8 from J, leaving 16 bases between them. The CDR3 DNA reads TGTGCCAGTCGCGGACCCCCCCGGGAAGCTTTCTTT. This gives the protein CASRGPPREAFF.

The V gene is TRBV4-3, the J gene TRBJ2-7; maybe TRBD2 (5 bases). The V end was cut by 1 base, the J end by 3 bases, with 10 bases between. The CDR3 has 14 amino acids. CDR1 LGHNA and CDR2 YSLEER come from the germline V gene. Written as DNA, the CDR3 is TGCGCCAGCAGCCAAGTACTAGGGTACTACGAGCAGTACTTC. It codes for CASSQVLGYYEQYF.

The rearrangement joins TRBV5-1 to TRBJ1-2; D is possibly TRBD1 (5 bases). Germline lookup yields CDR1 SGHRS and CDR2 YFSETQ. Trimming left V 0 bases short and J 7 bases short, with 19 bases between. The CDR3 extends over 16 amino acids. In DNA form, the CDR3 reads TGCGCCAGCAGCTTGGGACGGCGAGAGGGGCTGGGTGGCTACACCTTC. Translating gives CASSLGRREGLGGYTF.

The chain couples TRBV27 to TRBJ1-3; D is uncertain. This CDR3 is built from 14 residues. The V end was cut by 6 bases, the J end by 1 base, with 10 bases between. From germline, CDR1 is MNHEY and CDR2 SMNVEV (reference sequence). CDR3 DNA: TGTGCCAGCAGCAAATGGGATTCTGGAAACACCATATATTTT. Protein: CASSKWDSGNTIYF.

The rearrangement uses TRBV4-3 and TRBJ2-5, with 10 bases aligning to TRBD1. V gave up 1 base and J gave up 3 bases; unmatched junction bases: 5. This CDR3 region has 16 residues. Germline-derived CDR1 and CDR2 are LGHNA and YSLEER. CDR3 residues: CASSQATGTGEETQYF. In DNA form, the CDR3 reads TGCGCCAGCAGCCAAGCTACCGGGACAGGGGAAGAGACCCAGTACTTC.

This chain connects TRBV9 to TRBJ2-7; D is perhaps TRBD1 (7 bases). CDR1 and CDR2 from the germline V gene are SGDLS and YYNGEE. Trimming took 0 bases from V and 1 from J, leaving 14 bases between them. The CDR3 has 16 residues. The CDR3 DNA is TGTGCCAGCAGCGTAGGCCTCGCAGGGGGGTCCTACGAGCAGTACTTC. It is translated as CASSVGLAGGSYEQYF.

The rearrangement links TRBV11-2 to TRBJ2-7, with 8 bases identical to TRBD1. Trimming at V came to 5 bases and at J to 6 bases, leaving 9 bases not matched to a gene. This CDR3 spans 14 amino acids. In germline, CDR1 is SGHAT, CDR2 FQNNGV. The DNA of the CDR3 is TGTGCCAGCAGCCTAGGACAGGGCGCAATCGAGCAGTACTTC. It codes for CASSLGQGAIEQYF.

CDR3: CASSMTPDRPRGYTF. CDR3 DNA: TGTGCCAGTAGTATGACTCCGGACAGGCCGAGGGGCTACACCTTC. This chain uses TRBV19 with TRBJ1-2, with 7 bases identical to TRBD1. J gave up 8 bases and V 3 bases, and 12 bases lay outside the gene matches. This CDR3 is 15 amino acids long. The germline V gene encodes CDR1 LNHDA and CDR2 SQIVND (reference sequence).

The CDR3 reads CASSSASHDRGQDTQYF. The CDR3 DNA is TGTGCCAGCAGCTCAGCATCGCACGACAGGGGGCAAGATACGCAGTATTTT. The V gene is TRBV11-3, the J gene TRBJ2-3; TRBD1 agrees at 10 bases. After removal of 4 bases from V and 5 bases from J, the junction contained 12 bases not matched to a gene. Germline V gives CDR1 SGHNT, CDR2 YENEEA. CDR3 size: 17 residues.